A selection of T cell receptor beta chains follows, all from one sample in a study of blood T cells in healthy people across ages. From the 5' RACE reads, TCRdb called clonotypes with MiXCR, one entry per CDR3 protein. This table has approximately 780,000 distinct CDR3 sequences, around 25% appearing once. These data also formed part of another study, on T cells of mothers and their children.

The sequenced material came from blood. The receptors here all came from a boy aged 10-17 years in good health. Both conserved end residues are part of each CDR3. The D gene is left open where the match is weak. Clone size is given for some rows only: seen once, a few or many times, or a class if the clone is expanded.

cdr3_length,j_call,clone_size,v_call,d_call,cdr3_nt,cdr3_aa
13,TRBJ2-7,NA,TRBV12-3/TRBV12-4,NA,TGTGCCAGCAGTTTAGTGGCCGTCTACGAGCAGTACTTC,CASSLVAVYEQYF
14,TRBJ2-1,NA,TRBV5-1,TRBD1,TGCGCCAGCAGCTTTGGGACAGCCCCCCATGAGCAGTTCTTC,CASSFGTAPHEQFF
12,TRBJ1-2,NA,TRBV9,NA,TGTGCCACGACGGAAGCTAACTATGGCTACACCTTC,CATTEANYGYTF
17,TRBJ2-4,few,TRBV12-3/TRBV12-4,NA,TGTGCCAGCAGCCTCTGGGGGGTTGGCCGGGCCAAAAACATTCAGTACTTC,CASSLWGVGRAKNIQYF
15,TRBJ1-2,NA,TRBV12-3/TRBV12-4,NA,TGTGCCAGCAGTTTCAACAGGCTCCCTAACTATGGCTACACCTTC,CASSFNRLPNYGYTF
13,TRBJ1-1,NA,TRBV27,NA,TGTGCCAGCAGGGGTATGGAATACACTGAAGCTTTCTTT,CASRGMEYTEAFF
19,TRBJ2-4,few,TRBV5-1,TRBD2,TGCGCCAGCAGCTTGGCCGGGACTAGCGGAGACCTAGCCAAAAACATTCAGTACTTC,CASSLAGTSGDLAKNIQYF
13,TRBJ2-1,few,TRBV5-1,TRBD2,TGCGCCAGCAGCTTGTTCCGGGAGGGTGAGCAGTTCTTC,CASSLFREGEQFF
16,TRBJ2-5,NA,TRBV10-3,TRBD2,TGTGCCATCAGCAGTAGCGGGGGCCTACCTTCAGAGACCCAGTACTTC,CAISSSGGLPSETQYF
15,TRBJ1-2,many,TRBV5-1,TRBD1,TGCGCCAGCAGTGGGACAGCTAATCCTAACTATGGCTACACCTTC,CASSGTANPNYGYTF
13,TRBJ1-5,few,TRBV20-1,TRBD1,TGCAGTGGCCAGGACAGGGGAAAAGGGCCCCAGCATTTT,CSGQDRGKGPQHF
16,TRBJ2-2,few,TRBV5-1,NA,TGCGCCAGCAGCTTGTTTAGGGAAGAGAACACCGGGGAGCTGTTTTTT,CASSLFREENTGELFF
18,TRBJ2-6,NA,TRBV5-1,TRBD1,TGCGCCAGCAGCCACGGACAGGGGAGCTCATCTGGGGCCAACGTCCTGACTTTC,CASSHGQGSSSGANVLTF
17,TRBJ1-4,few,TRBV4-1,NA,TGCGCCAGCAGAGACGGCATGTTGCTCTTCGAGAATGAAAAACTGTTTTTT,CASRDGMLLFENEKLFF
15,TRBJ1-6,NA,TRBV10-3,TRBD1,TGTGCCATCAGGGGGACAGGGACCAATAATTCACCCCTCCACTTT,CAIRGTGTNNSPLHF
15,TRBJ2-5,few,TRBV9,TRBD2,TGTGCCAGCAGCGCCAGACTAGCGGCACAAGAGACCCAGTACTTC,CASSARLAAQETQYF
15,TRBJ2-1,NA,TRBV20-1,TRBD2,TGCAGTGCCCCACGACTAGGCACAAGGGAGGGTGAGCAGTTCTTC,CSAPRLGTREGEQFF
16,TRBJ2-1,NA,TRBV11-2,NA,TGTGCCAGCAGCAAAGGGACGGACAGCTCCTACAATGAGCAGTTCTTC,CASSKGTDSSYNEQFF
13,TRBJ1-2,NA,TRBV5-1,TRBD1,TGCGCCAGCAGCGACGGGACAGGGCTCGGCTACACCTTC,CASSDGTGLGYTF
13,TRBJ2-7,few,TRBV27,TRBD1,TGTGCCTCCGGGACAGGGTCTGCCTACGAGCAGTACTTC,CASGTGSAYEQYF
13,TRBJ1-1,NA,TRBV12-3/TRBV12-4,NA,TGTGCCAGCAGTTCCTTACAGAGCACTGAAGCTTTCTTT,CASSSLQSTEAFF
14,TRBJ1-2,few,TRBV6-5,NA,TGTGCCACCAGAGGAGGACGAGGGGCCTATGGCTACACCTTC,CATRGGRGAYGYTF
15,TRBJ2-4,NA,TRBV12-3/TRBV12-4,NA,TGTGCCAGCAGAGGATACGGTGAAGCCAAAAACATTCAGTACTTC,CASRGYGEAKNIQYF
13,TRBJ2-3,NA,TRBV12-3/TRBV12-4,NA,TGTGCCAGCGGCGAACTAGATGCAGATACGGAGTATTTT,CASGELDADTEYF
15,TRBJ2-7,NA,TRBV3-1,TRBD1,TGTGCCAGCAGCCTCGGGACAGCTGATTCCTACGAGCAGTACTTC,CASSLGTADSYEQYF
15,TRBJ1-1,NA,TRBV7-4,TRBD1,TGTGCCAGCAGCTTAAGGGACAGGGGGATCACTGAAGCTTTCTTT,CASSLRDRGITEAFF
12,TRBJ1-2,NA,TRBV20-1,NA,TGCAGAGCCGGGCAGGGCGACTATGGCTACACCTTC,CRAGQGDYGYTF
16,TRBJ2-2,NA,TRBV30,TRBD2,TGTGCCTGGAGGATGCTAGCGGAGCTGAACACCGGGGAGCTGTTTTTT,CAWRMLAELNTGELFF
11,TRBJ2-1,few,TRBV10-3,NA,TGTGCCGACCCGGGGACCAATGAGCAGTTCTTC,CADPGTNEQFF
15,TRBJ1-6,NA,TRBV5-1,NA,TGCGCCAGCAGCTTGGGCCGCGGCCTAGATTCACCCCTCCACTTT,CASSLGRGLDSPLHF
16,TRBJ1-2,few,TRBV7-9,NA,TGTGCCAGCAGCTTCTTGCGACAGTTGATTTTCTATGGCTACACCTTC,CASSFLRQLIFYGYTF
15,TRBJ2-7,few,TRBV7-9,NA,TGTGCCAGCAGCCTCCTGGACAGTATCAGCTACGAGCAGTACTTC,CASSLLDSISYEQYF
14,TRBJ2-5,NA,TRBV6-1,TRBD1,TGTGCCAGCAGTGAAGACAGGGGGATGGAGACCCAGTACTTC,CASSEDRGMETQYF
13,TRBJ1-3,NA,TRBV5-1,NA,TGCGCCAGCAGCTTGGGTTCTGGAAGCACCATATATTTT,CASSLGSGSTIYF
14,TRBJ1-6,NA,TRBV20-1,NA,TGCAGTGCTAGAGTGGGTTCCTATAATTCACCCCTCCACTTT,CSARVGSYNSPLHF
16,TRBJ1-2,NA,TRBV18,NA,TGTGCCAGCTCACCCAAAGCCGGACAGCCTAACTATGGCTACACCTTC,CASSPKAGQPNYGYTF
15,TRBJ2-2,NA,TRBV7-9,NA,TGTGCCAGCAGCTCCGACGACAGACCCACCGGGGAGCTGTTTTTT,CASSSDDRPTGELFF
13,TRBJ1-1,NA,TRBV6-1,NA,TGTGCCAGCAGATGGGGCCGGAACACTGAAGCTTTCTTT,CASRWGRNTEAFF
14,TRBJ2-3,few,TRBV7-3,NA,TGTGCCAGCAGCTTACAAGGGTCCCGAGATACGCAGTATTTT,CASSLQGSRDTQYF
13,TRBJ2-5,NA,TRBV5-1,NA,TGCGCCAGCAGCTTGGGCGGCTACCAGACCCAGTACTTC,CASSLGGYQTQYF
12,TRBJ1-1,few,TRBV12-3/TRBV12-4,NA,TGTGCCAGCAGTTTCGTGGCAGCTGAAGCTTTCTTT,CASSFVAAEAFF